The clone carrying this T cell receptor beta chain was observed at least ten times. The V gene end was trimmed by 4 bases and the J gene end by 4 bases; junction bases not matched to a gene: 8. CDR3 length: 15 amino acids. The germline V gene encodes CDR1 SGHKS and CDR2 YYEKEE (reference sequence). Prior to thyroid surgery, none of the patients had received any treatment. Source study methods: Between-group CDR3 differences, defined by clinicopathological status, yielded a distant-metastasis classifier for papillary thyroid cancer. MiXCR reprocessed the PCR reads for TCRdb. V and J calls and clone size were set by TCRdb, not the authors. The data show 11,000 or so clones, roughly an eighth seen once. This sample was taken from a study of metastatic and nonmetastatic thyroid tumors.

This receptor was taken from a female donor with papillary thyroid cancer or a benign thyroid nodule (not recorded which). Some clones in this sample may be carry-over from other donors' samples. This chain links TRBV5-5 with TRBJ2-3; 8 nucleotides agree with TRBD2. The sequenced material came from blood. Here the CDR3 reads CASSREGGWSDTQYF. DNA of the CDR3: TGTGCCAGCAGCCGGGAGGGGGGCTGGTCAGATACGCAGTATTTT.